The source of this TCR beta chain is a study of regulatory T cells in long-lasting Graves disease. The CDR3 totals 14 residues. Germline V CDR1 and CDR2: LGHDT, YNNKEL (reference sequence). V was cut by 3 bases and J by 0 bases, with 8 bases left in between. Time point here: persistent/refractory GD, antithyroid drugs over 5 years with positive TRAb. Extracted PBMC RNA gave rise to the TCR library. This clonotype was detected a few times. HTBI primers from iRepertoire and Arm-PCR of CDR3 regions yielded the TCR beta libraries. TCRdb fed the multiplex PCR reads into MiXCR, producing one record per CDR3 protein. The table shows some 450,000 distinct CDR3 sequences, with less than 25% occurring only once.

The rearrangement links TRBV3-1 to TRBJ1-1, with D tentatively TRBD1 (5 bases). The TCR originated in a female donor with Graves disease. The input for sequencing was peripheral blood mononuclear cells (PBMCs), taken when the disease was refractory, from a patient treated with antithyroid drugs. As DNA, the CDR3 is TGTGCCAGCAGCCATCACAGGATGAACACTGAAGCTTTCTTT. Translated, it gives CASSHHRMNTEAFF. Looking up the rest from reference TRBV3-1 and TRBJ1-1 gives the full variable domain: DTAVSQTPKYLVTQMGNDKSIKCEQNLGHDTMYWYKQDSKKFLKIMFSYNNKELIINETVPNRFSPKSPDKAHLNLHINSLELGDSAVYFCASSHHRMNTEAFFGQGTRLTVV.